Presented here are 31 T cell receptor beta chains from one specimen sequenced in a study of blood T cell repertoires in COVID-19. Clones were read by immunoSEQ multiplex PCR, and TCRdb kept only the in-frame ones, dropping some. The repertoire includes some 300,000 clones, around 89% of them detected once, and 2% to 2.5% sits in the top ten. What was sequenced was PBMCs or T cells enriched from blood (not recorded which). The origin of the receptors is a woman between 55 and 75 years old in a cohort exposed to, infected with or recovered from COVID-19 (not recorded which).

The chain carries TRBV18 and TRBJ1-1; possibly TRBD1 for D (6 bases). The V gene lost 2 bases and the J gene lost 0 bases, with 10 bases spanning the gap. This CDR3 comprises 15 residues. From germline, CDR1 is KGHSH and CDR2 LQKENI. In nucleotides, the CDR3 is TGTGCCAGCTCACCATACAGGGATCTGAACACTGAAGCTTTCTTT. This gives the protein CASSPYRDLNTEAFF.

This chain connects TRBV7-8 to TRBJ2-2; TRBD1 agrees at 8 bases. With 6 bases clipped from V and 7 bases from J, the junction kept 16 bases outside the gene matches. This CDR3 region has 17 residues. Germline loops: CDR1 SGHVS, CDR2 FQNEAQ. The CDR3 DNA reads TGTGCCAGCAGACGCTCCGGGACAGGAGGGTTTGACGGGGAGCTGTTTTTT. This sequence encodes CASRRSGTGGFDGELFF.

The V and J genes are TRBV7-3 and TRBJ2-7, with 11 positions matching TRBD2. The CDR3 has 15 amino acids. V was pared by 6 bases and J by 1 base, with 5 bases of the junction left unmatched. From germline, CDR1 is SGHTA and CDR2 FQGTGA. The CDR3 here is CASSPTSGSSYEQYF. In nucleotides, the CDR3 is TGTGCCAGCAGTCCCACTAGCGGGAGTTCCTACGAGCAGTACTTC.

The chain combines TRBV24-1 with TRBJ1-1; tentatively, D is TRBD1 (6 bases). V lost 6 bases to trimming and J lost 3 bases, with 10 bases between them. In germline, CDR1 is KGHDR, CDR2 SFDVKD. CDR3 length: 13 residues. This CDR3 reads CATSRAGDTEAFF. The CDR3, as DNA: TGTGCCACCAGTCGGGCAGGGGACACTGAAGCTTTCTTT.

This clone has just one count. The rearrangement links TRBV7-3 to TRBJ1-2, with 10 bases aligning to TRBD1. Germline lookup yields CDR1 SGHTA and CDR2 FQGTGA. The V segment lost 3 bases and the J segment 7 bases; nucleotides outside the gene matches: 11. The CDR3 has 16 residues. The CDR3 sequence: CASSLIGTGARSGYTF. The DNA for the CDR3 is TGTGCCAGCAGCTTGATCGGGACAGGGGCTAGGTCTGGCTACACCTTC.

The chain uses TRBV19 and TRBJ1-2; tentative D call: TRBD1 (6 bases). CDR1 is LNHDA and CDR2 is SQIVND in the germline V gene (reference sequence). V shed 2 bases and J shed 4 bases, with 8 bases lying between them. The CDR3 length is 13 residues. CDR3 in DNA: TGTGCCAGTAGTATAACAGGGTCCTATGGCTACACCTTC. It encodes CASSITGSYGYTF.

The chain recombines TRBV5-6 with TRBJ1-2, with a tentative D call TRBD1 (5 bases). Trimming pared 2 bases from V and 4 bases from J, leaving 12 bases between. Germline-derived CDR1 and CDR2 are SGHDT and YYEEEE. The CDR3 loop spans 14 amino acids. This CDR3 reads CASSLRGYGYGYTF. CDR3 bases: TGTGCCAGCAGCTTAAGGGGTTATGGCTATGGCTACACCTTC.

The chain recombines TRBV11-2 with TRBJ2-7; 8 nucleotides align to TRBD2. From germline, CDR1 is SGHAT and CDR2 FQNNGV. The CDR3 is made up of 14 amino acids. The V segment lost 5 bases and the J segment 3 bases; nucleotides outside the gene matches: 6. In DNA, the CDR3 is TGTGCCAGCAGCCGCGGGAGGACTCTCTACGAGCAGTACTTC. Its translation: CASSRGRTLYEQYF.

This chain uses TRBV6-9 with TRBJ2-6; a possible D gene is TRBD1 (5 bases). Germline CDR1 MNHGY, CDR2 SVAAGI. The V and J ends lost 8 bases and 5 bases respectively, with 10 bases between them. This CDR3 is 13 amino acids long. The CDR3 sequence is CASGQPRANVLTF. DNA for the CDR3: TGTGCCAGCGGACAACCTCGGGCCAACGTCCTGACTTTC.

V usage is TRBV5-1 and J usage is TRBJ2-5; 7 bases are a match to TRBD1. The CDR3 runs to 13 residues. Germline CDR1 SGHRS, CDR2 YFSETQ. After removal of 5 bases from V and 4 bases from J, the junction contained 5 bases not matched to a gene. The CDR3 sequence: CASSPGDRETQYF. The CDR3 region has the DNA TGCGCCAGCAGTCCAGGGGACAGAGAGACCCAGTACTTC.

The genes are TRBV5-1 and TRBJ2-7, with D possibly matching TRBD2 (5 bases). The germline V gene has CDR1 SGHRS and CDR2 YFSETQ. The CDR3 is 17 residues long. V dropped 2 bases and J dropped 0 bases, with 18 bases sitting between them. This CDR3 reads CASSLRGSLEPSYEQYF. CDR3 in DNA: TGCGCCAGCAGCTTACGAGGGAGCCTCGAACCCTCCTACGAGCAGTACTTC.

This rearrangement joins TRBV30 to TRBJ2-7, with 8 bases lining up with TRBD1. V dropped 0 bases and J dropped 0; count of bases not matched to a gene: 13. This CDR3 is 18 amino acids long. From germline, CDR1 is GTSNPN and CDR2 SVGIG (reference sequence). The CDR3 is CAWSVGDRGIPISYEQYF. The DNA of the CDR3 is TGTGCCTGGAGTGTGGGAGACAGGGGAATTCCAATCTCCTACGAGCAGTACTTC.

The chain recombines TRBV28 with TRBJ2-2; a possible D gene is TRBD2 (5 bases). V lost 8 bases, J lost 1 base, and 11 bases lay in between. The V gene's germline CDR1 is MDHEN and CDR2 SYDVKM. The CDR3 has 14 amino acids. DNA of the CDR3: TGTGCCAGCCGTCGGGCGGGGAACACCGGGGAGCTGTTTTTT. Encoded protein: CASRRAGNTGELFF.

This clone was found once. This chain links TRBV11-2 with TRBJ2-1, with D perhaps matching TRBD2 (7 bases). There are 18 residues in the CDR3. With 1 base removed from V and 0 bases from J, the gap between germline ends came to 16 bases. Germline V lookup: CDR1 SGHAT, CDR2 FQNNGV. The CDR3, as DNA: TGTGCCAGCAGCTTAGCGGGGGGCGGAGCTAGCTCCTACAATGAGCAGTTCTTC. This gives the protein CASSLAGGGASSYNEQFF.

The chain has TRBV10-2 and TRBJ2-1, with D uncertain. Trimming removed 0 bases from V and 7 bases from J, with 16 bases in between. CDR3 length: 16 residues. Per germline, CDR1 WSHSY and CDR2 SAAADI. The CDR3, as DNA: TGCGCCAGCAGTGAGTCCTTGCCTACTACTACAAATGAGCAGTTCTTC. Translated, it gives CASSESLPTTTNEQFF.

In its sample, this clone was seen once. The CDR3 protein is CASSQKYRGPGEKLFF. The DNA for the CDR3 is TGTGCCAGCAGCCAGAAATACAGGGGTCCAGGTGAAAAACTGTTTTTT. This chain joins TRBV3-1 (or the pseudogene TRBV3-2) and TRBJ1-4; 7 positions match TRBD1. CDR3 length: 16 amino acids. Looked up from germline, CDR1 is LGHDT and CDR2 is YNNKEL (reference sequence). J lost 7 bases, V lost 3 bases, and 11 bases had no gene match.

This chain links TRBV28 with TRBJ1-5; D not resolved. The germline CDR1 and CDR2 sequences are MDHEN and SYDVKM. The CDR3 contains 15 residues. V lost 7 bases and J 1 base, leaving 14 bases between the germline ends. CDR3 sequence: CASTLPSLSNQPQHF. The CDR3 DNA reads TGTGCCAGCACCTTGCCCTCCCTAAGCAATCAGCCCCAGCATTTT.

This chain joins TRBV27 and TRBJ2-7, with 9 bases that match TRBD1. Germline V gene lookup returns CDR1 MNHEY and CDR2 SMNVEV (reference sequence). Trimming cost V 5 bases and J 4 bases; bases outside gene matches: 9. This CDR3 is built from 15 residues. The CDR3 DNA follows: TGTGCCAGCAGTCCTGGACAGGGGCCTGCTTACGAGCAGTACTTC. Its protein is CASSPGQGPAYEQYF.

The chain has TRBV10-3 and TRBJ1-1, with D perhaps matching TRBD1 (5 bases). V dropped 6 bases and J dropped 4 bases, with 12 bases sitting between them. This CDR3 is 13 amino acids long. CDR1 is ENHRY and CDR2 is SYGVKD in the germline V gene. Here the CDR3 reads CAISDPQGTEAFF. The CDR3, as DNA: TGTGCCATCAGCGACCCCCAGGGCACTGAAGCTTTCTTT.

V and J are TRBV19 and TRBJ2-7; D may be TRBD1 (6 bases). Germline V gene sequence: CDR1 LNHDA, CDR2 SQIVND (reference sequence). The CDR3 length is 14 residues. Trimming took 0 bases from V and 2 from J, leaving 8 bases between them. CDR3 sequence reads: CASSIEYRAYEQYF. Here the CDR3 DNA reads TGTGCCAGTAGTATAGAGTACAGGGCCTACGAGCAGTACTTC.

The rearrangement joins TRBV2 to TRBJ2-1; D might be TRBD1 (5 bases). V lost 6 bases, J lost 6 bases, and 18 bases lay in between. The CDR3 contains 15 residues. Germline V gene data show CDR1 as SNHLY and CDR2 as FYNNEI. CDR3 region: CASSQDGPRGNEQFF. Written as DNA, the CDR3 is TGTGCCAGCAGCCAGGACGGCCCTAGGGGCAATGAGCAGTTCTTC.

This rearrangement joins TRBV28 to TRBJ2-1; TRBD2 matches at 7 bases. The trim removed 3 bases at V and 4 bases at J, leaving 9 bases unmatched. Germline V lookup: CDR1 MDHEN, CDR2 SYDVKM. The CDR3 is made up of 16 amino acids. CDR3 sequence reads: CASSFIKKGGYNEQFF. CDR3 nucleotide sequence: TGTGCCAGCAGTTTCATCAAGAAGGGAGGGTACAATGAGCAGTTCTTC.

The chain's CDR3 is CASRGKSGYTF. The CDR3 DNA is TGTGCCAGCAGGGGCAAGAGTGGCTACACCTTC. The rearrangement links TRBV2 to TRBJ1-2; D ambiguous. Germline lookup yields CDR1 SNHLY and CDR2 FYNNEI. This CDR3 has 11 amino acids. V lost 6 bases, J lost 7 bases, and 9 bases lay in between. The complete variable domain, with remaining parts taken from reference TRBV2 and TRBJ1-2, reads EPEVTQTPSHQVTQMGQEVILRCVPISNHLYFYWYRQILGQKVEFLVSFYNNEISEKSEIFDDQFSVERPDGSNFTLKIRSTKLEDSAMYFCASRGKSGYTFGSGTRLTVV.

The chain couples TRBV12-5 to TRBJ2-1; the match to TRBD2 covers 8 bases. CDR1 LGHNT and CDR2 FRNRAP come from the germline V gene. The CDR3 contains 15 residues. Trimming took 1 base from V and 3 from J; bases not matched to a gene: 2. CDR3 protein: CASGLGGRYYNEQFF. The CDR3 DNA sequence: TGTGCTAGTGGTTTGGGCGGGAGGTACTACAATGAGCAGTTCTTC.

The chain employs TRBV25-1 and TRBJ1-1; D not resolved. The CDR3 runs 13 residues. CDR1 and CDR2 from the germline V gene are MGHDK and SYGVNS. V lost 6 bases and J lost 7, with 15 bases in between. CDR3 DNA sequence: TGTGCCAGCAGAGCTTCTCCCGCTTATGAAGCTTTCTTT. Amino acids: CASRASPAYEAFF.

The chain is built from TRBV4-1 and TRBJ1-1; 9 bases are a match to TRBD1. Trimming cost V 1 base and J 1 base; bases outside gene matches: 4. Germline CDR1 is MGHRA and CDR2 is YSYEKL. The CDR3 loop spans 16 amino acids. The DNA of the CDR3 is TGCGCCAGCAGCCAAGTGGGACAGGGCTGGAACACTGAAGCTTTCTTT. As protein: CASSQVGQGWNTEAFF.

The chain has TRBV6-5 and TRBJ1-6; 7 nucleotides match TRBD1. The length of the CDR3 is 14 residues. Trimming took 7 bases from V and 7 from J; bases not matched to a gene: 7. Germline CDR1 is MNHEY and CDR2 is SVGAGI. The CDR3 spells CASIAAGGNSPLHF. CDR3 coding DNA: TGTGCCAGCATTGCCGCAGGGGGAAATTCACCCCTCCACTTT.

This chain uses TRBV4-2 with TRBJ2-1; 9 bases match TRBD2. Germline values: CDR1 LGHNA, CDR2 YNFKEQ. J gave up 5 bases and V 1 base, and 6 bases lay outside the gene matches. CDR3 length equals 16 residues. The CDR3 DNA is TGTGCCAGCAGCCAAGTGGCGGGAGGGCCTAACAATGAGCAGTTCTTC. Its translation: CASSQVAGGPNNEQFF.

This clone turned up a few times. This chain joins TRBV28 and TRBJ2-7; 11 positions match TRBD1. V gave up 4 bases and J gave up 3 bases; unmatched junction bases: 11. Germline loops: CDR1 MDHEN, CDR2 SYDVKM. The CDR3 is 17 residues long. The DNA for the CDR3 is TGTGCCAGCAGTTCGCCCGGGACAGGGGGAGGAGGCTACGAGCAGTACTTC. Protein sequence: CASSSPGTGGGGYEQYF.

V usage is TRBV28 and J usage is TRBJ1-6; 7 nucleotides align to TRBD1. The CDR3 totals 15 residues. With V trimmed by 5 bases and J by 9 bases, 10 bases remained unmatched. Looked up from germline, CDR1 is MDHEN and CDR2 is SYDVKM. CDR3 bases: TGTGCCAGCAGTGGATCGACAGGGTTTCTTTCACCCCTCCACTTT. It specifies CASSGSTGFLSPLHF. Looking up the rest from reference TRBV28 and TRBJ1-6 gives the full variable domain: DVKVTQSSRYLVKRTGEKVFLECVQDMDHENMFWYRQDPGLGLRLIYFSYDVKMKEKGDIPEGYSVSREKKERFSLILESASTNQTSMYLCASSGSTGFLSPLHFGNGTRLTVT.

The rearrangement links TRBV5-1 to TRBJ2-1, with D uncertain. V lost 0 bases and J lost 4, with 11 bases in between. Germline V CDR1 and CDR2: SGHRS, YFSETQ. This CDR3 region has 15 residues. CDR3 amino acids: CASSLENSWYNEQFF. The CDR3 nucleotides read TGCGCCAGCAGCTTGGAGAACTCTTGGTACAATGAGCAGTTCTTC.